The 32 T cell receptor beta chains given below trace back to one sample, sequenced in a study of blood T cell repertoires in COVID-19. Sequencing was performed with immunoSEQ multiplex PCR; in TCRdb, only in-frame clones are kept and a portion is missing. The repertoire holds 110,000 or so clones, with roughly 76% as singletons. The sequenced material came from peripheral blood. Receptor source: a woman aged 70-85 years with acute or convalescent COVID-19.

J is TRBJ1-2 and V is TRBV6-5; TRBD1 matches at 10 bases. Germline V gives CDR1 MNHEY, CDR2 SVGAGI. V trimming: 6 bases; J trimming: 5 bases; junction bases outside the gene matches: 3. This CDR3 contains 13 residues. The CDR3 coding sequence is TGTGCCAGCAGGGGACAGGGGCGATATGGCTACACCTTC. Protein product: CASRGQGRYGYTF.

The genes are TRBV6-2 or TRBV6-3 and TRBJ1-1; D is unresolved. This CDR3 spans 14 amino acids. Germline values: CDR1 MNHEY, CDR2 SVGEGT. V lost 0 bases and J 3 bases, leaving 8 bases between the germline ends. CDR3 nucleotides: TGTGCCAGCAGTTACTCGAGCCGTTACACTGAAGCTTTCTTT. Residues: CASSYSSRYTEAFF.

The J gene is TRBJ2-3, the V gene TRBV12-3 or TRBV12-4; D is uncertain. Trimming took off 3 bases at V and 2 bases at J, with 6 bases between the two ends. The CDR3 is 13 residues long. For the CDR3, the DNA is TGTGCCAGCAGTTTGATAGTCACAGATACGCAGTATTTT. The encoded protein is CASSLIVTDTQYF.

The J gene is TRBJ2-5, the V gene TRBV30; 9 nucleotides line up with TRBD2. With 0 bases clipped from V and 5 bases from J, the junction kept 10 bases outside the gene matches. The CDR3 covers 16 residues. Germline V gene sequence: CDR1 GTSNPN, CDR2 SVGIG (reference sequence). The CDR3 nucleotides read TGTGCCTGGAGTGTACTAGCGGGCATCAATGGGGAGACCCAGTACTTC. Protein sequence: CAWSVLAGINGETQYF.

The rearrangement links TRBV10-3 to TRBJ2-1; TRBD2 matches at 9 bases. CDR3 size: 15 residues. Germline values: CDR1 ENHRY, CDR2 SYGVKD. Trimming took 4 bases from V and 9 from J; bases not matched to a gene: 10. The CDR3 nucleotides read TGTGCCATCAGTGGCCCAGCGGGGGGAACAGCTGAGCAGTTCTTC. This codes for CAISGPAGGTAEQFF.

The gene calls are TRBV14 and TRBJ2-1; 13 positions agree with TRBD2. Germline V lookup: CDR1 SGHDN, CDR2 FVKESK. This CDR3 is built from 15 residues. V gave up 3 bases and J gave up 10 bases; unmatched junction bases: 6. In DNA, the CDR3 is TGTGCCAGCAGCCACGGACTAGCGGGAGTAGGAGAGCAGTTCTTC. Translated: CASSHGLAGVGEQFF.

The rearrangement links TRBV10-3 to TRBJ2-7; the D is unclear. Germline V gene lookup returns CDR1 ENHRY and CDR2 SYGVKD. V was shortened by 2 bases and J by 3 bases, with 8 bases between the two germline ends. This CDR3 has 13 residues. CDR3 coding DNA: TGTGCCATCAGTGAGGGAGCTAGCTACGAGCAGTACTTC. Its translation: CAISEGASYEQYF.

J is TRBJ1-2 and V is TRBV9; 9 bases align to TRBD1. The V gene end was trimmed by 0 bases and the J gene end by 3 bases; junction bases not matched to a gene: 0. This CDR3 is built from 14 residues. Germline CDR1 reads SGDLS; CDR2 reads YYNGEE. CDR3 sequence (DNA): TGTGCCAGCAGCGTAGGGACAGGGGACTATGGCTACACCTTC. Residues: CASSVGTGDYGYTF.

The rearrangement uses TRBV27 and TRBJ2-1, with D possibly being TRBD1 (5 bases). The CDR3 runs to 15 residues. CDR1 is MNHEY and CDR2 is SMNVEV in the germline V gene (reference sequence). V lost 2 bases to trimming and J lost 5 bases, with 13 bases between them. Here the CDR3 DNA reads TGTGCCAGCAGTTTAGGGGAAGGGGTAGACAATGAGCAGTTCTTC. It translates to CASSLGEGVDNEQFF.

The genes are TRBV28 and TRBJ1-3, with 7 nucleotides matching TRBD1. This CDR3 has 15 amino acids. J lost 5 bases, V lost 3 bases, and 7 bases had no gene match. CDR1 and CDR2 from the germline V gene are MDHEN and SYDVKM. CDR3 nucleotide sequence: TGTGCCAGCAGTTTCCTACAGGGGAGTAGAAACACCATATATTTT. Translating gives CASSFLQGSRNTIYF. The entire variable domain, with the rest obtained from reference TRBV28 and TRBJ1-3, is as follows: DVKVTQSSRYLVKRTGEKVFLECVQDMDHENMFWYRQDPGLGLRLIYFSYDVKMKEKGDIPEGYSVSREKKERFSLILESASTNQTSMYLCASSFLQGSRNTIYFGEGSWLTVV.

The chain joins TRBV28 to TRBJ1-6, with 9 bases lining up with TRBD1. The length of the CDR3 is 15 residues. CDR1 and CDR2 (germline): MDHEN, SYDVKM. V trimming: 4 bases; J trimming: 6 bases; junction bases outside the gene matches: 4. CDR3 in amino acids: CASSSPGQGNSPLHF. The DNA of the CDR3 is TGTGCCAGCAGTTCCCCGGGACAGGGTAATTCACCCCTCCACTTT. Full variable domain (rest looked up from reference TRBV28 and TRBJ1-6): DVKVTQSSRYLVKRTGEKVFLECVQDMDHENMFWYRQDPGLGLRLIYFSYDVKMKEKGDIPEGYSVSREKKERFSLILESASTNQTSMYLCASSSPGQGNSPLHFGNGTRLTVT.

CDR3 DNA sequence: TGCAGCGTGAAACCCGGCGCAGGCAATGAGCAGTTCTTC. This encodes CSVKPGAGNEQFF. The chain is built from TRBV29-1 and TRBJ2-1, with D uncertain. The CDR3 covers 13 residues. Trimming left V 6 bases short and J 6 bases short, with 15 bases between. Germline V lookup: CDR1 SQVTM, CDR2 ANQGSEA.

V and J are TRBV9 and TRBJ2-4; a possible D gene is TRBD2 (6 bases). The CDR3 loop spans 15 amino acids. Germline V gives CDR1 SGDLS, CDR2 YYNGEE. Trimming took 4 bases from V and 6 from J, leaving 17 bases between them. The CDR3 DNA reads as TGTGCCAGCAGCCCAAGAGGAGGGCGAGGAAACATTCAGTACTTC. Protein sequence: CASSPRGGRGNIQYF.

The chain recombines TRBV27 with TRBJ2-1, with D possibly being TRBD2 (6 bases). The germline CDR1 and CDR2 sequences are MNHEY and SMNVEV (reference sequence). V was clipped by 10 bases and J by 2 bases, with 12 bases between them. This CDR3 is 13 amino acids long. CDR3 coding DNA: TGTGCCACCTTTGGGACTGCCTACAATGAGCAGTTCTTC. It specifies CATFGTAYNEQFF.

The chain links TRBV4-3 to TRBJ1-2; D gene unclear. The length of the CDR3 is 17 residues. CDR1 is LGHNA and CDR2 is YSLEER in the germline V gene. Deletions cut 0 bases from V and 2 bases from J, with 16 bases between. The CDR3 coding sequence is TGCGCCAGCAGCCAAGATTGGCCGGGGAGGGCAAACTATGGCTACACCTTC. Translation gives CASSQDWPGRANYGYTF.

This clone was seen more than once but under ten times. V gene TRBV7-2 combines with J gene TRBJ2-5, with 8 nucleotides matching TRBD2. In germline, CDR1 is SGHTA, CDR2 FQGNSA. The CDR3 has 17 residues. The J segment lost 2 bases and the V segment lost 1 base, leaving 9 bases of the junction unmatched. This CDR3 reads CASSLEELAGNQETQYF. The CDR3 nucleotides are TGTGCCAGCAGCTTAGAGGAGCTAGCGGGTAATCAAGAGACCCAGTACTTC.

V usage is TRBV18 and J usage is TRBJ2-4; D is perhaps TRBD2 (7 bases). V was cut by 2 bases and J by 1 base, with 15 bases left in between. The germline CDR1 and CDR2 sequences are KGHSH and LQKENI. The CDR3 has 17 residues. In nucleotides, the CDR3 is TGTGCCAGCTCACCATTGGCAGGGGAGGGTGCCAAAAACATTCAGTACTTC. Its protein product is CASSPLAGEGAKNIQYF.

The V and J genes are TRBV6-1 and TRBJ2-2; 9 positions agree with TRBD1. The CDR3 length is 16 residues. Looked up from germline, CDR1 is MNHNS and CDR2 is SASEGT. V was clipped by 2 bases and J by 1 base; unmatched bases: 2. The CDR3 DNA reads as TGTGCCAGCAGTGAATGGGGACAGGGGAACACCGGGGAGCTGTTTTTT. Translating it yields CASSEWGQGNTGELFF.

The chain is built from TRBV30 and TRBJ2-7; 7 bases agree with TRBD1. The ends lost 6 bases at V and 2 bases at J; junction bases unmatched: 7. Looked up from germline, CDR1 is GTSNPN and CDR2 is SVGIG (reference sequence). This CDR3 comprises 13 residues. The CDR3 coding sequence is TGTGCCTGCCGATTAGGGGGCGCCTACGAGCAGTACTTC. Its protein product is CACRLGGAYEQYF.

J is TRBJ2-7 and V is TRBV6-5, with 8 bases aligning to TRBD1. The CDR3 is made up of 13 amino acids. J was trimmed by 4 bases and V by 6 bases; bases with no gene match: 5. Germline V CDR1 and CDR2: MNHEY, SVGAGI. CDR3 coding DNA: TGTGCCAGCAGCAGGGACAGGAATTACGAGCAGTACTTC. It translates to CASSRDRNYEQYF.

This rearrangement joins TRBV11-3 to TRBJ2-1; 15 bases map to TRBD2. CDR3 length: 16 amino acids. The V gene end was trimmed by 5 bases and the J gene end by 6 bases; junction bases not matched to a gene: 5. Germline V gene sequence: CDR1 SGHNT, CDR2 YENEEA. CDR3 residues: CASSRTSGRAGNEQFF. CDR3 DNA sequence: TGTGCCAGCAGCCGGACTAGCGGGAGGGCTGGCAATGAGCAGTTCTTC.

The chain employs TRBV9 and TRBJ2-1; 9 nucleotides match TRBD1. The CDR3 length is 15 residues. The V gene end was trimmed by 3 bases and the J gene end by 3 bases; junction bases not matched to a gene: 4. Looked up from germline, CDR1 is SGDLS and CDR2 is YYNGEE. The CDR3 region has the DNA TGTGCCAGCAGCGCAGAGGACAGGGGCTACAATGAGCAGTTCTTC. This codes for CASSAEDRGYNEQFF.

The chain is built from TRBV3-1 (or the pseudogene TRBV3-2) and TRBJ1-2, with D possibly TRBD1 on 6 matching bases. In germline, CDR1 is LGHDT, CDR2 YNNKEL (reference sequence). V lost 3 bases and J 2 bases, leaving 19 bases between the germline ends. The CDR3 runs 17 residues. The CDR3 loop is CASSHLLGGGLNYGYTF. In nucleotides, the CDR3 is TGTGCCAGCAGCCATCTCTTGGGAGGGGGGCTGAACTATGGCTACACCTTC.

The V gene is TRBV6-2 or TRBV6-3, the J gene TRBJ2-1, with 7 nucleotides matching TRBD1. From germline, CDR1 is MNHEY and CDR2 SVGEGT. The V segment lost 5 bases and the J segment 1 base; nucleotides outside the gene matches: 17. This CDR3 contains 19 residues. The CDR3 here is CASSPIPRPGQLSYNEQFF. The CDR3 bases are TGTGCCAGCAGTCCCATTCCCCGACCGGGACAGTTATCCTACAATGAGCAGTTCTTC.

This rearrangement joins TRBV10-2 to TRBJ1-1; D may be TRBD1 (6 bases). This CDR3 is 12 amino acids long. Germline V lookup: CDR1 WSHSY, CDR2 SAAADI. V was cut by 10 bases and J by 2 bases, with 11 bases left in between. The CDR3 coding sequence is TGCGCCACCGAGACAGGCAACACTGAAGCTTTCTTT. Protein sequence: CATETGNTEAFF.

The rearrangement uses TRBV19 and TRBJ2-2, with TRBD2 identical over 7 bases. The CDR3 has 19 residues. Germline assignment: CDR1 LNHDA and CDR2 SQIVND (reference sequence). J lost 0 bases, V lost 3 bases, and 13 bases had no gene match. The CDR3 sequence: CASSIGTLRGRANTGELFF. In DNA form, the CDR3 reads TGTGCCAGTAGTATCGGGACTTTGAGAGGGAGGGCGAACACCGGGGAGCTGTTTTTT.

Comment on this clone: An end of the junction does not agree with germline; a read error may underlie this. The V and J genes are TRBV7-7 and TRBJ2-5; maybe TRBD1 (6 bases). Germline CDR1 and CDR2: SSHAT and FNYEAQ (reference sequence). The CDR3 spans 14 residues. The CDR3 DNA sequence: TGTGCTAGCAGCCTCACAGGGATTCAAGAGACCCAGTACTTC. It specifies CASSLTGIQETQYF. The entire variable domain, with the rest obtained from reference TRBV7-7 and TRBJ2-5, is as follows: GAGVSQSPRYKVTKRGQDVTLRCDPISSHATLYWYQQALGQGPEFLTYFNYEAQPDKSGLPSDRFSAERPEGSISTLTIQRTEQRDSAMYRCASSLTGIQETQYFGPGTRLLVL.

For the CDR3, the DNA is TGTGCCAGCAGCTTACCCCGGGAGAGCACTGAAGCTTTCTTT. Protein: CASSLPRESTEAFF. J is TRBJ1-1 and V is TRBV5-4; D uncertain. V shed 2 bases and J shed 4 bases, with 12 bases lying between them. CDR1 SGHNT and CDR2 YYREEE come from the germline V gene (reference sequence). CDR3 length: 14 residues.

On this clone itself: The sample contains more than one DNA sequence encoding this CDR3. V usage is TRBV7-2 and J usage is TRBJ1-3, with a weak D call TRBD1 (5 bases). Per the germline V gene, CDR1 is SGHTA and CDR2 is FQGNSA. The V end lost 4 bases, the J end lost 4 bases, and 14 bases lay between the germline ends. CDR3 length: 15 residues. The CDR3 is CASSSPGLSGNTIYF. In DNA, the CDR3 is TGTGCCAGCAGCTCCCCGGGACTTTCAGGAAACACCATATATTTT.

This CDR3 reads CASSLPALDRMRTSGYYEQYF. CDR3 coding DNA: TGCGCCAGCAGCTTACCGGCCCTTGACAGGATGAGGACTAGCGGCTACTACGAGCAGTACTTC. The chain links TRBV5-1 to TRBJ2-7; 10 positions match TRBD2. Per the germline V gene, CDR1 is SGHRS and CDR2 is YFSETQ. V shed 2 bases and J 3 bases; nucleotides not matched to a gene: 23. This CDR3 comprises 21 residues.

This clone has only a few counts. The CDR3 DNA reads as TGTGCCATCAGGGTGCGTGGGAACACTGAAGCTTTCTTT. Its translation: CAIRVRGNTEAFF. The chain combines TRBV10-3 with TRBJ1-1; D is unresolved. Trimming cost V 6 bases and J 1 base, with 9 bases left between them. The V gene's germline CDR1 is ENHRY and CDR2 SYGVKD. This CDR3 comprises 13 residues.

The chain carries TRBV7-3 and TRBJ2-2; TRBD2 agrees at 16 bases. The CDR3 is 21 amino acids. V lost 5 bases and J lost 1; bases outside the gene matches: 13. Germline V gives CDR1 SGHTA, CDR2 FQGTGA. CDR3 coding DNA: TGTGCCAGCAGCCCTCTTACCGGGACTAGCGGGAGGGAAGAGAACACCGGGGAGCTGTTTTTT. Encoded protein: CASSPLTGTSGREENTGELFF.